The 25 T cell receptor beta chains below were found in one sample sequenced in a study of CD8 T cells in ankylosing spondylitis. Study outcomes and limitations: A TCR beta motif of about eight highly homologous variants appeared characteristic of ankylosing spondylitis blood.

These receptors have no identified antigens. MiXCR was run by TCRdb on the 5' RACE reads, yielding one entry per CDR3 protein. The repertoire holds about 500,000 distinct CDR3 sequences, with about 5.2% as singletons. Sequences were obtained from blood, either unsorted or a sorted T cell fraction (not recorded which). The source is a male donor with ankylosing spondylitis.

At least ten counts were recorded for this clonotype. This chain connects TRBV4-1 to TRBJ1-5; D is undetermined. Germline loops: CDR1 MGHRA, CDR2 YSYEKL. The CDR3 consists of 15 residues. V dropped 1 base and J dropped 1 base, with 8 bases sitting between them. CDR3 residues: CASSQVWESNQPQHF. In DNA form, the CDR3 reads TGCGCCAGCAGCCAAGTCTGGGAAAGCAATCAGCCCCAGCATTTT.

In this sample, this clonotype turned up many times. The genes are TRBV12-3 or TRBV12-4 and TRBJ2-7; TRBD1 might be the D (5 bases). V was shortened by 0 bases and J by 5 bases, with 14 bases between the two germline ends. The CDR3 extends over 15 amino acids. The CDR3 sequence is CASSLALEGVHEQYF. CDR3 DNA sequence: TGTGCCAGCAGTTTAGCGTTGGAAGGGGTCCACGAGCAGTACTTC.

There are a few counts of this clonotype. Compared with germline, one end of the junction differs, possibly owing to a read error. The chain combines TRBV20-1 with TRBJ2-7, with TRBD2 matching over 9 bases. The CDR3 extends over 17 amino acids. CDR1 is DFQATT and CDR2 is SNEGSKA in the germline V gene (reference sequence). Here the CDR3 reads CCASPALAGKDPYEQYF. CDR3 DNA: TGCTGTGCTAGTCCAGCTCTAGCGGGAAAAGACCCCTACGAGCAGTACTTC.

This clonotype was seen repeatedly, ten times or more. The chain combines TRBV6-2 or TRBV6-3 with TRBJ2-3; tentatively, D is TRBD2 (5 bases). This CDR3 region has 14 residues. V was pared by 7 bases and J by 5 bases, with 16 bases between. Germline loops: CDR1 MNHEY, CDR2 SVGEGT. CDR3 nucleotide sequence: TGTGCCAGCACCCAACGCGTCCGGGGAGATACGCAGTATTTT. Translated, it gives CASTQRVRGDTQYF.

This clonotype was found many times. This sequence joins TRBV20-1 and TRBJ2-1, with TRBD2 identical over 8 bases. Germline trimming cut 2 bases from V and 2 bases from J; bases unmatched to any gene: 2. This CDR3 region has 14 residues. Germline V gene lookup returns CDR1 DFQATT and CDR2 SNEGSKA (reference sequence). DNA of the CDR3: TGCAGTGCTAGAAAGGGACTAGCCTACAATGAGCAGTTCTTC. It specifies CSARKGLAYNEQFF.

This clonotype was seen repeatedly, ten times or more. This CDR3 is CASSDRVYGYTF. CDR3 in DNA: TGTGCCAGCTCCGACAGGGTCTATGGCTACACCTTC. The V gene is TRBV6-6, the J gene TRBJ1-2; 7 bases are a match to TRBD1. Germline lookup yields CDR1 MNHNY and CDR2 SVGAGI (reference sequence). The CDR3 is made up of 12 amino acids. The V gene end was trimmed by 8 bases and the J gene end by 4 bases; junction bases not matched to a gene: 4.

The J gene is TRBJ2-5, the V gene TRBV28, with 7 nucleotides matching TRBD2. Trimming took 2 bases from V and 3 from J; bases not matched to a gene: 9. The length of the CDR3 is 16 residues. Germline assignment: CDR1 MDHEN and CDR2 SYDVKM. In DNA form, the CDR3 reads TGTGCCAGCAGTTTACTCAGCGGGAAGTTGGAAGAGACCCAGTACTTC. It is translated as CASSLLSGKLEETQYF.

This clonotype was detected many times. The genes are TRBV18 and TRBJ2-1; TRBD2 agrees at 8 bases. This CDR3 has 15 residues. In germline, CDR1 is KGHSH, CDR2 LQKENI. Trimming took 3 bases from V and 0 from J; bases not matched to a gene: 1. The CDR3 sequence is CASSPSGVSYNEQFF. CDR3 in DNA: TGTGCCAGCTCACCTAGCGGGGTCTCCTACAATGAGCAGTTCTTC.

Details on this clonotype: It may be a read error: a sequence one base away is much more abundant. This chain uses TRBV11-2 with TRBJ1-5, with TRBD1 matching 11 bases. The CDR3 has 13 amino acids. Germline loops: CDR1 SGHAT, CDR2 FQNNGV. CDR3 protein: CASSIGQGATPYF. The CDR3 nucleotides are TGTGCCAGCAGCATCGGACAGGGGGCTACTCCGTATTTT.

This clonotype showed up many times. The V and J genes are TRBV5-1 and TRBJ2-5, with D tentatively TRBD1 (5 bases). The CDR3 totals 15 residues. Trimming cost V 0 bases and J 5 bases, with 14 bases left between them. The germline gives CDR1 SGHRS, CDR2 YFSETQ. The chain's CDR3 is CASSLGLGARETQYF. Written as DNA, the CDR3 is TGCGCCAGCAGCTTGGGGTTAGGGGCTCGGGAGACCCAGTACTTC. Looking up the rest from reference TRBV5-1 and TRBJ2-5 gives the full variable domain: KAGVTQTPRYLIKTRGQQVTLSCSPISGHRSVSWYQQTPGQGLQFLFEYFSETQRNKGNFPGRFSGRQFSNSRSEMNVSTLELGDSALYLCASSLGLGARETQYFGPGTRLLVL.

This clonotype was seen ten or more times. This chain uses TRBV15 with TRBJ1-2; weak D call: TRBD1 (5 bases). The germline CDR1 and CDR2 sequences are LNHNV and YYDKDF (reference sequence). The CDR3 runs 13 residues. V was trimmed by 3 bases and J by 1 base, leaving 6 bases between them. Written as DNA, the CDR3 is TGTGCCACCAGCAGGGGACTTAACTATGGCTACACCTTC. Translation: CATSRGLNYGYTF.

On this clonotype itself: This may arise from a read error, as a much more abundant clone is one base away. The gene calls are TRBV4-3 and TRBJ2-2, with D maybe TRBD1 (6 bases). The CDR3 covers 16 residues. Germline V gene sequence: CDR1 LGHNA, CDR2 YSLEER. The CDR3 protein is CASSQEGAKNTEELFF. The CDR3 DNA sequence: TGCGCCAGCAGCCAAGAGGGGGCCAAGAACACCGAGGAGCTGTTTTTT.

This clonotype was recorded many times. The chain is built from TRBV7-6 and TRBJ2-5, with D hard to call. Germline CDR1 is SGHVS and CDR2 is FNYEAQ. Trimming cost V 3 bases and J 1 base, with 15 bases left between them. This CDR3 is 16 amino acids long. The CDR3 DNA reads TGTGCCAGCAGCTTTGGGCTAGTCCTACCCCAAGAGACCCAGTACTTC. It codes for CASSFGLVLPQETQYF. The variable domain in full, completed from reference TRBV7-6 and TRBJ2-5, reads GAGVSQSPRYKVTKRGQDVALRCDPISGHVSLYWYRQALGQGPEFLTYFNYEAQQDKSGLPNDRFSAERPEGSISTLTIQRTEQRDSAMYRCASSFGLVLPQETQYFGPGTRLLVL.

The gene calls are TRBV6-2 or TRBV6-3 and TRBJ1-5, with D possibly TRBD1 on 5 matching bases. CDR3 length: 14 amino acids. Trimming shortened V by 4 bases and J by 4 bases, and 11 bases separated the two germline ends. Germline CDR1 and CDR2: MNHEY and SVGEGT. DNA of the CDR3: TGTGCCAGCAGTTCCTCAGGGATAAATCAGCCCCAGCATTTT. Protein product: CASSSSGINQPQHF.

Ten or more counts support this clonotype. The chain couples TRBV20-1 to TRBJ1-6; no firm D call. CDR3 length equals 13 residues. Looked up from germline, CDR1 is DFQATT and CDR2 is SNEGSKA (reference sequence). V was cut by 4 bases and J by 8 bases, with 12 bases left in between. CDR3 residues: CSATDMDHSPLHF. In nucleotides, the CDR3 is TGCAGTGCTACCGACATGGACCATTCACCCCTCCACTTT.

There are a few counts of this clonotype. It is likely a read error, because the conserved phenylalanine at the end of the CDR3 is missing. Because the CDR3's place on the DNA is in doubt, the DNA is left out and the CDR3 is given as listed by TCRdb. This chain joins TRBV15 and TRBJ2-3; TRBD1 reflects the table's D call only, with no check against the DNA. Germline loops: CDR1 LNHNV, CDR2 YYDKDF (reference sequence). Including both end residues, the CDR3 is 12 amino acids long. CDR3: CATSRGSAPIRL.

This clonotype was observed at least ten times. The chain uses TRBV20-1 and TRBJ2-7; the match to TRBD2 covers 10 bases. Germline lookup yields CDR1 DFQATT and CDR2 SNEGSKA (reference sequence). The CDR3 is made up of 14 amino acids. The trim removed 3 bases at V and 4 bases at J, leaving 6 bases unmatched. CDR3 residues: CSASPASGRYEQYF. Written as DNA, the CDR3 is TGCAGTGCTAGCCCGGCTAGCGGGAGATACGAGCAGTACTTC.

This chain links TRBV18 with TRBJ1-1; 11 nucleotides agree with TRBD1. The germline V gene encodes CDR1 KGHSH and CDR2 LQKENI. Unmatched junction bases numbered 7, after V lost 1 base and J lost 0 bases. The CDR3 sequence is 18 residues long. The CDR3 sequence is CASSPLGTGGLLNTEAFF. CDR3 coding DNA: TGTGCCAGCTCACCACTGGGGACAGGGGGACTCCTGAACACTGAAGCTTTCTTT.

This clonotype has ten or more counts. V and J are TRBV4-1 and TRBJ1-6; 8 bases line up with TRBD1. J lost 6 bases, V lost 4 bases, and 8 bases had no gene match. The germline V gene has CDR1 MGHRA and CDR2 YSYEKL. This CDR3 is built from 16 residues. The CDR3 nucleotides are TGCGCCAGCAGCCTCCCACGACAGGGGCCTAATTCACCCCTCCACTTT. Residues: CASSLPRQGPNSPLHF.

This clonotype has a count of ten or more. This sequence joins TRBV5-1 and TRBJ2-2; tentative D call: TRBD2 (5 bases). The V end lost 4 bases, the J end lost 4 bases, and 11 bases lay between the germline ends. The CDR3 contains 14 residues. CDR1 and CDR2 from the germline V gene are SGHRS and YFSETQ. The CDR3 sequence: CASSQAATTGELFF. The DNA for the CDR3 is TGCGCCAGCAGCCAAGCGGCTACCACCGGGGAGCTGTTTTTT.

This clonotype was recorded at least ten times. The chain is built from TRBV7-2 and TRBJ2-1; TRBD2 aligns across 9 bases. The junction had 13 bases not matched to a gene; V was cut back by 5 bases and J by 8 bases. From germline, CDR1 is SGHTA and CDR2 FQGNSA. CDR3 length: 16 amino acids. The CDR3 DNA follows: TGTGCCAGCAGCCCCTTTGGACTAGCGATCGTCTATGAGCAGTTCTTC. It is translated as CASSPFGLAIVYEQFF.

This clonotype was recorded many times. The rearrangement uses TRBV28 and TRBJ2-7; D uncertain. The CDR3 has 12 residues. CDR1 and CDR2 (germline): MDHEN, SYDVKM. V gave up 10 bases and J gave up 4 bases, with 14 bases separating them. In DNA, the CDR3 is TGTGCCACCCGGGTATCGTTTTACGAGCAGTACTTC. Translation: CATRVSFYEQYF.

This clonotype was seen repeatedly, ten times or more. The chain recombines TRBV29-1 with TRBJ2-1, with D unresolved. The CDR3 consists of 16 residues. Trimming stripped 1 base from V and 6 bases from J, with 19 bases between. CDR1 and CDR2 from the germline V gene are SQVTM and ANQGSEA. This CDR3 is CSVEGERARYGNEQFF. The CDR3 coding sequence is TGCAGCGTTGAAGGGGAACGAGCGAGGTATGGCAATGAGCAGTTCTTC.

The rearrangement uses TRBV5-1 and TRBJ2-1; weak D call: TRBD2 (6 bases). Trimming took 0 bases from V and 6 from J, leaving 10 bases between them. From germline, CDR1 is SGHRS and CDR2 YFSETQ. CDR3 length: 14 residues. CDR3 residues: CASSLGLDANEQFF. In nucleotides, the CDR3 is TGCGCCAGCAGCTTGGGACTAGACGCCAATGAGCAGTTCTTC.

CDR3 coding DNA: TGCAGCGCACTGGGACTCCTCCGAGGAGAGACCCAGTACTTC. This gives the protein CSALGLLRGETQYF. The chain employs TRBV29-1 and TRBJ2-5; the D gene is possibly TRBD2 (6 bases). In germline, CDR1 is SQVTM, CDR2 ANQGSEA. Between the trimmed V and J ends, which lost 7 bases and 4 bases, there was a span of 19 bases. This CDR3 spans 14 amino acids.